A selection of T cell receptor beta chains follows, all from one sample in a study of T cell responses to AZD1222 COVID-19 vaccine. Data came from immunoSEQ multiplex PCR; TCRdb stores just in-frame clones and leaves some out. The data hold more than 75,000 clones, with roughly nine tenths observed a single time. The sample here was peripheral blood, taken on day 0 of AZD1222 vaccination. The receptor set was obtained from an adult in good health. The CDR3 runs from the conserved cysteine through the conserved F or W. The order of the fields is J gene, V gene, D gene, clone size, CDR3 length, CDR3 DNA, CDR3 protein. A D gene is named only where the DNA matches it firmly. Size tells how often a clone was seen (once, few, many) or the class of an expanded clone, and some rows leave it out.

j_gene: TRBJ2-7; v_gene: TRBV27; d_gene: .; abundance: .; len: 16; CDR3nt: TGTGCCAGCAGAGAATCAGGGGTCCTCAGCCCTTACGAGCAGTACTTC; CDR3aa: CASRESGVLSPYEQYF
j_gene: TRBJ2-3; v_gene: TRBV5-1; d_gene: TRBD1; abundance: .; len: 16; CDR3nt: TGCGCCAGCAGCTCACAGGGGGACCACCTCACAGATACGCAGTATTTT; CDR3aa: CASSSQGDHLTDTQYF
j_gene: TRBJ1-3; v_gene: TRBV6-1; d_gene: .; abundance: .; len: 15; CDR3nt: TGTGCCAGCAGTGAGGGACCAGGCGCTGGAAACACCATATATTTT; CDR3aa: CASSEGPGAGNTIYF
j_gene: TRBJ1-1; v_gene: TRBV27; d_gene: TRBD1; abundance: .; len: 14; CDR3nt: TGTGCCAGCAGGACAGGGAATACGGACACTGAAGCTTTCTTT; CDR3aa: CASRTGNTDTEAFF
j_gene: TRBJ1-4; v_gene: TRBV25-1; d_gene: TRBD1; abundance: .; len: 14; CDR3nt: TGTGCCAGCAGTGCAGGGGGTCCGCTCGAAAAACTGTTTTTT; CDR3aa: CASSAGGPLEKLFF
j_gene: TRBJ1-6; v_gene: TRBV7-9; d_gene: TRBD1; abundance: .; len: 16; CDR3nt: TGTGCCAGCAGCTTAGGGTCAGGGGGAAATAATTCACCCCTCCACTTT; CDR3aa: CASSLGSGGNNSPLHF
j_gene: TRBJ2-2; v_gene: TRBV4-1; d_gene: .; abundance: few; len: 13; CDR3nt: TGCGCCAGCAGCCAATGGCCCACCGGGGAGCTGTTTTTT; CDR3aa: CASSQWPTGELFF
j_gene: TRBJ2-1; v_gene: TRBV19; d_gene: TRBD2; abundance: few; len: 16; CDR3nt: TGTGCCAGTAGCCCCCCGAGAAAGCGGGGGTACAATGAGCAGTTCTTC; CDR3aa: CASSPPRKRGYNEQFF
j_gene: TRBJ2-6; v_gene: TRBV27; d_gene: .; abundance: .; len: 18; CDR3nt: TGTGCCAGCAGTTTATCGCGGGGGAGGGGGCCTGGGGCCAACGTCCTGACTTTC; CDR3aa: CASSLSRGRGPGANVLTF
j_gene: TRBJ2-1; v_gene: TRBV14; d_gene: .; abundance: .; len: 13; CDR3nt: TGTGCCAGCAGCCAAGGACCCCAAGGTGAGCAGTTCTTC; CDR3aa: CASSQGPQGEQFF
j_gene: TRBJ1-3; v_gene: TRBV2; d_gene: .; abundance: .; len: 15; CDR3nt: TGTGCCAGCATGAAGGCGGCAGGTAAAGGAAACACCATATATTTT; CDR3aa: CASMKAAGKGNTIYF
j_gene: TRBJ1-5; v_gene: TRBV10-3; d_gene: TRBD1; abundance: .; len: 15; CDR3nt: TGTGCCATCAGTGAGTCAGGGACAGGGGAGCAGCCCCAGCATTTT; CDR3aa: CAISESGTGEQPQHF
j_gene: TRBJ2-1; v_gene: TRBV9; d_gene: TRBD2; abundance: .; len: 16; CDR3nt: TGTGCCAGCAGCACACCCCGTGCTAGCGGGGCCAATGAGCAGTTCTTC; CDR3aa: CASSTPRASGANEQFF
j_gene: TRBJ1-1; v_gene: TRBV5-1; d_gene: TRBD1; abundance: .; len: 17; CDR3nt: TGCGCCAGCAGCAGAGGGACAGGGAGTCAGTTGGACACTGAAGCTTTCTTT; CDR3aa: CASSRGTGSQLDTEAFF
j_gene: TRBJ2-7; v_gene: TRBV9; d_gene: .; abundance: .; len: 14; CDR3nt: TGTGCCAGCAGCCAAGGACAGCTTGGCTACGAGCAGTACTTC; CDR3aa: CASSQGQLGYEQYF
j_gene: TRBJ2-3; v_gene: TRBV11-3; d_gene: TRBD1; abundance: .; len: 14; CDR3nt: TGTGCCAGCGCACGGACAGGGGGCACAGATACGCAGTATTTT; CDR3aa: CASARTGGTDTQYF
j_gene: TRBJ2-1; v_gene: TRBV4-1; d_gene: TRBD1; abundance: .; len: 15; CDR3nt: TGCGCCAGCAGCCAAGATCCCAGGGGGATCAATGAGCAGTTCTTC; CDR3aa: CASSQDPRGINEQFF
j_gene: TRBJ2-7; v_gene: TRBV11-2; d_gene: .; abundance: once; len: 12; CDR3nt: TGTGCCAGCAGCTTTCGCCCTTACGAGCAGTACTTC; CDR3aa: CASSFRPYEQYF
j_gene: TRBJ1-2; v_gene: TRBV5-6; d_gene: .; abundance: .; len: 15; CDR3nt: TGTGCCAGCAGCCGGGGGCAGTTCTTTGAGTATGGCTACACCTTC; CDR3aa: CASSRGQFFEYGYTF
j_gene: TRBJ1-6; v_gene: TRBV9; d_gene: .; abundance: .; len: 15; CDR3nt: TGTGCCAGCAGCGTCGGGACCGGCGGGAATTCACCCCTCCACTTT; CDR3aa: CASSVGTGGNSPLHF
j_gene: TRBJ1-1; v_gene: TRBV7-2; d_gene: .; abundance: .; len: 14; CDR3nt: TGTGCCAGCAGCACCCGGACAGAGAACACTGAAGCTTTCTTT; CDR3aa: CASSTRTENTEAFF
j_gene: TRBJ1-4; v_gene: TRBV18; d_gene: .; abundance: .; len: 15; CDR3nt: TGTGCCAGCTCACCACCGGGAGGGATTAATGAAAAACTGTTTTTT; CDR3aa: CASSPPGGINEKLFF
j_gene: TRBJ1-1; v_gene: TRBV5-1; d_gene: .; abundance: .; len: 16; CDR3nt: TGCGCCAGCAGCCGATCGACAGGAGCCATGAACACTGAAGCTTTCTTT; CDR3aa: CASSRSTGAMNTEAFF
j_gene: TRBJ2-7; v_gene: TRBV27; d_gene: .; abundance: .; len: 14; CDR3nt: TGTGCCAGCAGTTTGACAGGTATTGGATACGAGCAGTACTTC; CDR3aa: CASSLTGIGYEQYF
j_gene: TRBJ1-3; v_gene: TRBV3-1/TRBV3-2; d_gene: .; abundance: .; len: 14; CDR3nt: TGTGCCAGCAGCCGAGACAGCTCTGGAAACACCATATATTTT; CDR3aa: CASSRDSSGNTIYF
j_gene: TRBJ1-2; v_gene: TRBV6-5; d_gene: .; abundance: .; len: 13; CDR3nt: TGTGCCAGCAGTTACGGGTCAGAGTATGGCTACACCTTC; CDR3aa: CASSYGSEYGYTF
j_gene: TRBJ1-1; v_gene: TRBV19; d_gene: .; abundance: .; len: 13; CDR3nt: TGTGCCAGTAGTATATCAGGGAACACTGAAGCTTTCTTT; CDR3aa: CASSISGNTEAFF
j_gene: TRBJ2-1; v_gene: TRBV5-1; d_gene: TRBD2; abundance: .; len: 16; CDR3nt: TGCGCCAGCAGCTTGGGTCTAGCGGGGGGGATCGATGAGCAGTTCTTC; CDR3aa: CASSLGLAGGIDEQFF
j_gene: TRBJ1-2; v_gene: TRBV3-1/TRBV3-2; d_gene: TRBD1; abundance: .; len: 16; CDR3nt: TGTGCCAGCAGCCCTCATCGGGACAGGGTAAACTATGGCTACACCTTC; CDR3aa: CASSPHRDRVNYGYTF
j_gene: TRBJ2-2; v_gene: TRBV27; d_gene: TRBD2; abundance: .; len: 18; CDR3nt: TGTGCCAGCAGTCCCCGGGCTTTAGGGACTAGCGGAGCCGGGGAGCTGTTTTTT; CDR3aa: CASSPRALGTSGAGELFF
j_gene: TRBJ2-1; v_gene: TRBV20-1; d_gene: TRBD2; abundance: .; len: 11; CDR3nt: TGCAGCTCGGGGGGGCTACGGGAGCAGTTCTTC; CDR3aa: CSSGGLREQFF
j_gene: TRBJ1-2; v_gene: TRBV29-1; d_gene: TRBD1; abundance: .; len: 13; CDR3nt: TGCAGCGTTTCAGGGGGTTTGCGATATGGCTACACCTTC; CDR3aa: CSVSGGLRYGYTF
j_gene: TRBJ1-1; v_gene: TRBV5-1; d_gene: TRBD1; abundance: .; len: 14; CDR3nt: TGCGCCAGCAGCCAAGGGGGCGACAACACTGAAGCTTTCTTT; CDR3aa: CASSQGGDNTEAFF
j_gene: TRBJ1-2; v_gene: TRBV12-3/TRBV12-4; d_gene: TRBD1; abundance: .; len: 12; CDR3nt: TGTGCCAGCACCAGGACAGGGCATGGCTACACCTTC; CDR3aa: CASTRTGHGYTF
j_gene: TRBJ2-5; v_gene: TRBV5-6; d_gene: .; abundance: .; len: 13; CDR3nt: TGTGCCAGCAGCTTGGTGGACCAAGAGACCCAGTACTTC; CDR3aa: CASSLVDQETQYF
j_gene: TRBJ2-1; v_gene: TRBV24-1; d_gene: TRBD1; abundance: .; len: 14; CDR3nt: TGTGCCACTGCAACCGGGACAGGGATTTACGAGCAGTTCTTC; CDR3aa: CATATGTGIYEQFF
j_gene: TRBJ1-4; v_gene: TRBV5-1; d_gene: .; abundance: .; len: 17; CDR3nt: TGCGCCAGCAGCTTGGGACAGGCGATCTCAACTAATGAAAAACTGTTTTTT; CDR3aa: CASSLGQAISTNEKLFF
j_gene: TRBJ2-5; v_gene: TRBV12-3/TRBV12-4; d_gene: .; abundance: .; len: 13; CDR3nt: TGTGCCAGCAGTTTAATATTGCGAGAGACCCAGTACTTC; CDR3aa: CASSLILRETQYF
j_gene: TRBJ1-3; v_gene: TRBV6-6; d_gene: .; abundance: .; len: 15; CDR3nt: TGTGCCAGCAGCTCACGGGACCGTGGGGGAAACACCATATATTTT; CDR3aa: CASSSRDRGGNTIYF
j_gene: TRBJ2-4; v_gene: TRBV3-1/TRBV3-2; d_gene: .; abundance: .; len: 15; CDR3nt: TGTGCCAGCAGCCAACGGGCTTTTTTCGGCGACATTCAGTACTTC; CDR3aa: CASSQRAFFGDIQYF
j_gene: TRBJ2-5; v_gene: TRBV7-3; d_gene: .; abundance: .; len: 16; CDR3nt: TGTGCCAGCAGCCCCTCCGCCAGGGTTTCGGGGGAGACCCAGTACTTC; CDR3aa: CASSPSARVSGETQYF
j_gene: TRBJ2-7; v_gene: TRBV4-2; d_gene: TRBD1; abundance: few; len: 16; CDR3nt: TGTGCCAGCAGCCAGACTCCGGGACAGGGTTTCTACGAGCAGTACTTC; CDR3aa: CASSQTPGQGFYEQYF
j_gene: TRBJ1-5; v_gene: TRBV24-1; d_gene: .; abundance: .; len: 14; CDR3nt: TGTGCCACCAGTGGCCGGGGGGCGAATCAGCCCCAGCATTTT; CDR3aa: CATSGRGANQPQHF
j_gene: TRBJ2-5; v_gene: TRBV4-2; d_gene: TRBD2; abundance: .; len: 13; CDR3nt: TGTGCCAGCAGCCCGGGGGGAAAAGAGACCCAGTACTTC; CDR3aa: CASSPGGKETQYF
j_gene: TRBJ1-4; v_gene: TRBV7-6; d_gene: .; abundance: .; len: 14; CDR3nt: TGTGCCAGCAGCTTGCAAAGGGGAAATGAAAAACTGTTTTTT; CDR3aa: CASSLQRGNEKLFF
j_gene: TRBJ1-1; v_gene: TRBV28; d_gene: .; abundance: .; len: 15; CDR3nt: TGTGCCAGCAGTCCTCGGGGGTGGGCGGACACTGAAGCTTTCTTT; CDR3aa: CASSPRGWADTEAFF
j_gene: TRBJ2-7; v_gene: TRBV29-1; d_gene: .; abundance: .; len: 13; CDR3nt: TGCAGCGTTCTCACAGGGCGAGGATACGAGCAGTACTTC; CDR3aa: CSVLTGRGYEQYF
j_gene: TRBJ2-5; v_gene: TRBV6-5; d_gene: .; abundance: .; len: 14; CDR3nt: TGTGCCAGCACCACCGGGACCGCCTCCCAGACCCAGTACTTC; CDR3aa: CASTTGTASQTQYF
j_gene: TRBJ2-7; v_gene: TRBV30; d_gene: .; abundance: .; len: 13; CDR3nt: TGTGCCTGGAGACGTGCCGTTTCCTACGAGCAGTACTTC; CDR3aa: CAWRRAVSYEQYF
j_gene: TRBJ1-3; v_gene: TRBV4-2; d_gene: .; abundance: few; len: 13; CDR3nt: TGTGCCAGCAGCCAGGGCTCTGGAAACACCATATATTTT; CDR3aa: CASSQGSGNTIYF
j_gene: TRBJ1-6; v_gene: TRBV13; d_gene: TRBD1; abundance: .; len: 15; CDR3nt: TGTGCCAGCAGCCTAAACAGGGGCCATAATTCACCCCTCCACTTT; CDR3aa: CASSLNRGHNSPLHF
j_gene: TRBJ2-7; v_gene: TRBV28; d_gene: TRBD1; abundance: .; len: 16; CDR3nt: TGTGCCAGCAGCCTAATTGGGACAGAATCGGCCTACGAGCAGTACTTC; CDR3aa: CASSLIGTESAYEQYF
j_gene: TRBJ2-3; v_gene: TRBV19; d_gene: .; abundance: .; len: 14; CDR3nt: TGTGCCAGTAGTATCCCCCAACGGGCCGAGACGCAGTATTTT; CDR3aa: CASSIPQRAETQYF
j_gene: TRBJ1-1; v_gene: TRBV12-3/TRBV12-4; d_gene: .; abundance: .; len: 13; CDR3nt: TGTGCCAGCAGTTTGAGGGGAGGCACTGAAGCTTTCTTT; CDR3aa: CASSLRGGTEAFF
j_gene: TRBJ1-1; v_gene: TRBV6-5; d_gene: .; abundance: .; len: 15; CDR3nt: TGTGCCAGCAGTTACGGGTGGGGTGTGAACACTGAAGCTTTCTTT; CDR3aa: CASSYGWGVNTEAFF